This section outlines one T cell receptor (beta chain) sequence together with its context. The data were obtained in a study of identical twins. Unique molecular identifiers were present on the cDNA, which also gained a universal primer site by template switching. MiXCR, applied by TCRdb to the 5' RACE reads, yields one record per CDR3 protein. The sample comprises under 350,000 distinct CDR3 sequences, 8% to 9.5% of which are singletons, and roughly 7% rests with the top ten. This CDR3 is 13 amino acids long. V lost 4 bases and J 6 bases, leaving 16 bases between the germline ends. CDR1 and CDR2 from the germline V gene are SQVTM and ANQGSEA. These data are also associated with another study on yellow fever vaccine responses in identical twins.

The receptor was isolated from a woman under 30 in good health. Material: CD8+ T cells sorted from blood. V is TRBV29-1 and J is TRBJ2-7, with a possible D match to TRBD2 (6 bases). CDR3 nucleotide sequence: TGCAGCGTTGGGGATTTGTACGGGGGCGAGCAGTACTTC. It codes for CSVGDLYGGEQYF.